The 30 T cell receptor beta chains below all came from one sample that was sequenced in a study of cytomegalovirus exposure and HLA in healthy donors (dated by TCRdb to about 2017). The library was prepared using the immunoSEQ multiplex PCR assay. For the multiplex PCR, a mixture combining 60 forward primers for TCR Vbeta segments and 13 reverse primers for TCR Jbeta segments was used. TCRdb limited this immuneACCESS table to in-frame rearrangements with V and J called. A share of clones is missing; checked studies link under half to unresolved V genes, and the rest is unexplained. The table for this sample records some 44,000 clones. In total, the top ten clones hold 1.8% of the sample. Sequencing was done on a sample of PBMCs. Receptor source: a woman aged 25 to 39 in good health and CMV-seronegative.

The chain employs TRBV2 and TRBJ1-1; 7 bases match TRBD1. J gave up 5 bases and V 7 bases, and 7 bases lay outside the gene matches. The germline gives CDR1 SNHLY, CDR2 FYNNEI. The length of the CDR3 is 13 residues. The CDR3 loop is CASMVGQMTEAFF. The CDR3 DNA sequence: TGTGCCAGCATGGTGGGACAGATGACTGAAGCTTTCTTT.

The chain couples TRBV7-8 to TRBJ2-7; 7 bases agree with TRBD2. Trimming took 6 bases from V and 5 from J; bases not matched to a gene: 4. The germline V gene encodes CDR1 SGHVS and CDR2 FQNEAQ. This CDR3 spans 12 amino acids. The CDR3: CASSPTSNEQYF. The CDR3 DNA reads TGTGCCAGCAGTCCGACTAGCAACGAGCAGTACTTC.

The chain joins TRBV9 to TRBJ2-1, with 11 bases that match TRBD1. The V segment lost 3 bases and the J segment 8 bases; nucleotides outside the gene matches: 7. Germline V gives CDR1 SGDLS, CDR2 YYNGEE. The CDR3 has 15 residues. This chain's CDR3 is CASSATDRGLDEQFF. The CDR3 DNA sequence: TGTGCCAGCAGCGCCACGGACAGGGGGCTGGATGAGCAGTTCTTC.

The chain joins TRBV6-5 to TRBJ1-4, with 7 nucleotides matching TRBD1. CDR3 length: 13 amino acids. The J segment lost 7 bases and the V segment lost 4 bases, leaving 3 bases of the junction unmatched. The germline gives CDR1 MNHEY, CDR2 SVGAGI. CDR3 nucleotide sequence: TGTGCCAGCAGTTGGGACAGATTTGAAAAACTGTTTTTT. Protein: CASSWDRFEKLFF.

This chain uses TRBV7-6 with TRBJ2-7; TRBD2 matches at 8 bases. V lost 3 bases, J lost 4 bases, and 2 bases stayed unmatched. This CDR3 contains 13 residues. Germline V gene data show CDR1 as SGHVS and CDR2 as FNYEAQ. Here the CDR3 reads CASSFGLAYEQYF. CDR3 DNA sequence: TGTGCCAGCAGCTTCGGACTAGCTTACGAGCAGTACTTC. The entire variable domain, with the rest obtained from reference TRBV7-6 and TRBJ2-7, is as follows: GAGVSQSPRYKVTKRGQDVALRCDPISGHVSLYWYRQALGQGPEFLTYFNYEAQQDKSGLPNDRFSAERPEGSISTLTIQRTEQRDSAMYRCASSFGLAYEQYFGPGTRLTVT.

The chain couples TRBV5-4 to TRBJ1-2; tentative D call: TRBD1 (5 bases). Germline CDR1 SGHNT, CDR2 YYREEE (reference sequence). Trimming took off 4 bases at V and 8 bases at J, with 18 bases between the two ends. The CDR3 contains 14 residues. The CDR3 DNA follows: TGTGCCAGCAGCCCCAACGTCGGAGGGGAAGGCTACACCTTC. Residues: CASSPNVGGEGYTF. The full variable domain, in which reference TRBV5-4 and TRBJ1-2 provide the parts outside the CDR3, is ETGVTQSPTHLIKTRGQQVTLRCSSQSGHNTVSWYQQALGQGPQFIFQYYREEENGRGNFPPRFSGLQFPNYSSELNVNALELDDSALYLCASSPNVGGEGYTFGSGTRLTVV.

J is TRBJ2-3 and V is TRBV30; D is uncertain. The CDR3 runs 12 residues. Trimming cost V 0 bases and J 3 bases, with 4 bases left between them. Germline V CDR1 and CDR2: GTSNPN, SVGIG (reference sequence). CDR3: CAWSVLTDTQYF. The CDR3 DNA reads as TGTGCCTGGAGTGTACTGACAGATACGCAGTATTTT.

The chain has TRBV21-1 and TRBJ1-2; the table's TRBD1 call for D was not verified on the DNA. TRBV21-1 is designated a pseudogene. This CDR3 is built from 17 residues. The CDR3 reads CASSKEEAEQGSFGYTF. In nucleotides, the CDR3 is TGTGCCAGCAGCAAAGAGGAGGCGGAACAGGGGTCTTTCGGCTACACCTTC.

The chain combines TRBV15 with TRBJ1-2; tentatively, D is TRBD1 (5 bases). V was clipped by 0 bases and J by 8 bases, with 13 bases between them. CDR1 and CDR2 (germline): LNHNV, YYDKDF (reference sequence). The length of the CDR3 is 14 residues. The CDR3 sequence is CATSRDRGGGGYTF. CDR3 bases: TGTGCCACCAGCAGAGATCGCGGGGGAGGAGGCTACACCTTC. Looking up the rest from reference TRBV15 and TRBJ1-2 gives the full variable domain: DAMVIQNPRYQVTQFGKPVTLSCSQTLNHNVMYWYQQKSSQAPKLLFHYYDKDFNNEADTPDNFQSRRPNTSFCFLDIRSPGLGDTAMYLCATSRDRGGGGYTFGSGTRLTVV.

V usage is TRBV29-1 and J usage is TRBJ2-3, with D possibly being TRBD2 (5 bases). Trimming stripped 3 bases from V and 4 bases from J, with 8 bases between. The CDR3 runs to 12 residues. Germline loops: CDR1 SQVTM, CDR2 ANQGSEA. The CDR3 sequence: CSVETMADTQYF. As DNA, the CDR3 is TGCAGCGTTGAGACTATGGCAGATACGCAGTATTTT.

V is TRBV5-1 and J is TRBJ2-3, with TRBD1 matching over 7 bases. V was pared by 4 bases and J by 6 bases, with 2 bases of the junction left unmatched. The CDR3 consists of 12 residues. CDR1 is SGHRS, CDR2 YFSETQ, per germline. CDR3 nucleotides: TGCGCCAGCAGCATGACAGGGGATACGCAGTATTTT. This translates into CASSMTGDTQYF. Full variable domain (remainder filled in from reference TRBV5-1 and TRBJ2-3): KAGVTQTPRYLIKTRGQQVTLSCSPISGHRSVSWYQQTPGQGLQFLFEYFSETQRNKGNFPGRFSGRQFSNSRSEMNVSTLELGDSALYLCASSMTGDTQYFGPGTRLTVL.

The chain employs TRBV2 and TRBJ1-4; TRBD1 matches 9 bases. The trim removed 7 bases at V and 0 bases at J, leaving 3 bases unmatched. CDR1 and CDR2 from the germline V gene are SNHLY and FYNNEI. This CDR3 is 15 amino acids long. This CDR3 reads CASTRQGATNEKLFF. The CDR3 bases are TGTGCCAGCACCCGACAGGGGGCAACTAATGAAAAACTGTTTTTT.

This chain connects TRBV28 to TRBJ2-7; tentative D call: TRBD2 (6 bases). In germline, CDR1 is MDHEN, CDR2 SYDVKM. Trimming left V 3 bases short and J 5 bases short, with 14 bases between. This CDR3 has 14 residues. CDR3 coding DNA: TGTGCCAGCAGTTTCGGTACTAGCTCTAACGAGCAGTACTTC. This encodes CASSFGTSSNEQYF.

The chain uses TRBV5-1 and TRBJ2-7; 7 nucleotides match TRBD2. The CDR3 sequence is 14 residues long. Germline V gene sequence: CDR1 SGHRS, CDR2 YFSETQ. With 4 bases clipped from V and 3 bases from J, the junction kept 7 bases outside the gene matches. For the CDR3, the DNA is TGCGCCAGCAGCCCCGGACTAGATTACTACGAGCAGTACTTC. It translates to CASSPGLDYYEQYF. Complete variable domain (other parts from reference TRBV5-1 and TRBJ2-7): KAGVTQTPRYLIKTRGQQVTLSCSPISGHRSVSWYQQTPGQGLQFLFEYFSETQRNKGNFPGRFSGRQFSNSRSEMNVSTLELGDSALYLCASSPGLDYYEQYFGPGTRLTVT.

J is TRBJ2-7 and V is TRBV6-6; TRBD2 might be the D (6 bases). CDR3 size: 14 residues. Germline-derived CDR1 and CDR2 are MNHNY and SVGAGI (reference sequence). Trimming stripped 7 bases from V and 1 base from J, with 14 bases between. The CDR3 spells CASTTGDFSYEQYF. The CDR3 nucleotides read TGTGCCAGCACCACCGGGGACTTTTCCTACGAGCAGTACTTC.

The chain employs TRBV4-3 and TRBJ2-7; D gene unclear. Germline V gene data show CDR1 as LGHNA and CDR2 as YSLEER. This CDR3 has 17 amino acids. Trimming cost V 0 bases and J 2 bases, with 17 bases left between them. CDR3 DNA: TGCGCCAGCAGCCAAGAACGGAGCGTAGGATATACCTACGAGCAGTACTTC. It is translated as CASSQERSVGYTYEQYF.

The rearrangement links TRBV5-1 to TRBJ2-7; D unresolved. The CDR3 extends over 13 amino acids. Germline-derived CDR1 and CDR2 are SGHRS and YFSETQ. V was clipped by 0 bases and J by 3 bases, with 7 bases between them. As DNA, the CDR3 is TGCGCCAGCAGCTTGGCCAACAGCTACGAGCAGTACTTC. Amino acid sequence: CASSLANSYEQYF.

J is TRBJ2-1 and V is TRBV18, with 8 nucleotides matching TRBD2. Germline V gene data show CDR1 as KGHSH and CDR2 as LQKENI. The length of the CDR3 is 14 residues. Germline trimming cut 1 base from V and 6 bases from J; bases unmatched to any gene: 2. The CDR3 DNA follows: TGTGCCAGCTCACCACGGGGACTAGGCAATGAGCAGTTCTTC. Its protein product is CASSPRGLGNEQFF. Using reference TRBV18 and TRBJ2-1 for the parts outside the CDR3, the full variable domain is NAGVMQNPRHLVRRRGQEARLRCSPMKGHSHVYWYRQLPEEGLKFMVYLQKENIIDESGMPKERFSAEFPKEGPSILRIQQVVRGDSAAYFCASSPRGLGNEQFFGPGTRLTVL.

The chain joins TRBV4-1 to TRBJ2-1; D not certain. The ends were cut back, 1 base at V and 8 bases at J, with 3 bases in the middle. The V gene's germline CDR1 is MGHRA and CDR2 YSYEKL. The CDR3 sequence is 11 residues long. This chain's CDR3 is CASSQGDEQFF. The CDR3 DNA is TGCGCCAGCAGCCAAGGCGATGAGCAGTTCTTC.

This sequence joins TRBV25-1 and TRBJ2-7; the match to TRBD1 covers 9 bases. Germline V gives CDR1 MGHDK, CDR2 SYGVNS. The V and J ends lost 3 bases and 3 bases, in that order; junction bases with no gene match: 6. This CDR3 is 15 amino acids long. The CDR3 region has the DNA TGTGCCAGCAGTGACCCGGGACAGGGACACTACGAGCAGTACTTC. Residues: CASSDPGQGHYEQYF.

This chain links TRBV6-1 with TRBJ1-6; 8 bases match TRBD1. Germline CDR1 MNHNS, CDR2 SASEGT. CDR3 length: 14 amino acids. The V and J ends lost 7 bases and 5 bases, in that order; junction bases with no gene match: 4. CDR3 DNA: TGTGCCAGCACGTGGGACAGGAATAATTCACCCCTCCACTTT. Translation: CASTWDRNNSPLHF.

The chain couples TRBV4-3 to TRBJ1-2; 9 bases map to TRBD1. Germline values: CDR1 LGHNA, CDR2 YSLEER. Germline trimming cut 0 bases from V and 5 bases from J; bases unmatched to any gene: 7. The CDR3 sequence is 16 residues long. The CDR3 sequence: CASSQDVLQGAYGYTF. The CDR3, as DNA: TGCGCCAGCAGCCAAGATGTCCTACAGGGGGCTTATGGCTACACCTTC.

The rearrangement joins TRBV7-2 to TRBJ2-7; 7 nucleotides agree with TRBD2. The V gene's germline CDR1 is SGHTA and CDR2 FQGNSA. The V gene end was trimmed by 8 bases and the J gene end by 3 bases; junction bases not matched to a gene: 10. The CDR3 covers 14 residues. The CDR3 DNA sequence: TGTGCCAGCGTCCCCCCCGGGGACTACTACGAGCAGTACTTC. Residues: CASVPPGDYYEQYF.

The J gene is TRBJ2-3, the V gene TRBV30; possibly TRBD1 for D (5 bases). Trimming pared 3 bases from V and 5 bases from J, leaving 9 bases between. CDR1 is GTSNPN, CDR2 SVGIG, per germline (reference sequence). This CDR3 comprises 12 residues. The CDR3 reads CAWSARGDTQYF. CDR3 DNA sequence: TGTGCCTGGAGCGCAAGGGGAGATACGCAGTATTTT.

V usage is TRBV19 and J usage is TRBJ2-2; the match to TRBD2 covers 10 bases. CDR1 and CDR2 from the germline V gene are LNHDA and SQIVND (reference sequence). This CDR3 comprises 15 residues. The V segment lost 9 bases and the J segment 5 bases; nucleotides outside the gene matches: 9. In DNA form, the CDR3 reads TGTGCCAGCCGGATGCCTAGCGGGGGTACCGGGGAGCTGTTTTTT. It translates to CASRMPSGGTGELFF.

This chain joins TRBV19 and TRBJ1-1; a possible D gene is TRBD1 (6 bases). Germline V gene data show CDR1 as LNHDA and CDR2 as SQIVND (reference sequence). Trimming took off 4 bases at V and 10 bases at J, with 16 bases between the two ends. CDR3 length: 13 residues. The CDR3 loop is CASSTPNRVPAFF. CDR3 in DNA: TGTGCCAGTAGTACACCTAACAGGGTTCCAGCTTTCTTT. Drawing the rest from reference TRBV19 and TRBJ1-1, the complete variable domain is DGGITQSPKYLFRKEGQNVTLSCEQNLNHDAMYWYRQDPGQGLRLIYYSQIVNDFQKGDIAEGYSVSREKKESFPLTVTSAQKNPTAFYLCASSTPNRVPAFFGQGTRLTVV.

V and J are TRBV19 and TRBJ2-7, with 10 bases aligning to TRBD1. The CDR3 sequence is 15 residues long. Germline CDR1 reads LNHDA; CDR2 reads SQIVND (reference sequence). The V and J ends lost 5 bases and 5 bases, in that order; junction bases with no gene match: 9. The CDR3 protein is CASSVPGQGLHEQYF. CDR3 DNA sequence: TGTGCCAGTAGTGTACCGGGACAGGGGCTTCACGAGCAGTACTTC.

DNA for the CDR3: TGTGCCAGCAGCGCCGGGACACTAGGTAATCAGCCCCAGCATTTT. As protein: CASSAGTLGNQPQHF. This chain connects TRBV9 to TRBJ1-5, with D maybe TRBD1 (6 bases). Between the trimmed V and J ends, which lost 3 bases and 4 bases, there was a span of 14 bases. Germline V gives CDR1 SGDLS, CDR2 YYNGEE. This CDR3 has 15 amino acids.

This rearrangement joins TRBV10-3 to TRBJ1-5, with 7 bases aligning to TRBD1. The CDR3 is 16 amino acids. With 3 bases clipped from V and 4 bases from J, the junction kept 9 bases outside the gene matches. The V gene's germline CDR1 is ENHRY and CDR2 SYGVKD. The CDR3 sequence: CAISEAGTAGNQPQHF. Here the CDR3 DNA reads TGTGCCATCAGTGAAGCCGGGACAGCCGGGAATCAGCCCCAGCATTTT.

The J gene is TRBJ2-7, the V gene TRBV9, with 11 nucleotides matching TRBD2. Germline lookup yields CDR1 SGDLS and CDR2 YYNGEE. The J segment lost 1 base and the V segment lost 4 bases, leaving 4 bases of the junction unmatched. The CDR3 spans 15 residues. The CDR3 bases are TGTGCCAGCAGCCCCGGGACTAGCGGATCCTACGAGCAGTACTTC. Protein product: CASSPGTSGSYEQYF. Full variable domain (remainder filled in from reference TRBV9 and TRBJ2-7): DSGVTQTPKHLITATGQRVTLRCSPRSGDLSVYWYQQSLDQGLQFLIQYYNGEERAKGNILERFSAQQFPDLHSELNLSSLELGDSALYFCASSPGTSGSYEQYFGPGTRLTVT.